The 20 T cell receptor beta chains below all came from one sample that was sequenced in a study of blood T cell repertoires in COVID-19. Using immunoSEQ multiplex PCR, the repertoire was profiled, and TCRdb retains in-frame clones only, with some absent. This repertoire shows around 63,000 clones, just under 75% found once; its top ten account for approximately 4.8%. The material sequenced was peripheral blood. The receptors were sampled from a woman in her 70s with COVID-19, enrolled during active disease.

The rearrangement links TRBV2 to TRBJ2-1; 7 nucleotides agree with TRBD2. The CDR3 consists of 14 residues. Germline loops: CDR1 SNHLY, CDR2 FYNNEI. J lost 3 bases, V lost 6 bases, and 5 bases had no gene match. DNA for the CDR3: TGTGCCAGCAGGGGAGCGGGATTCTACAATGAGCAGTTCTTC. This sequence encodes CASRGAGFYNEQFF.

This clone was seen only a few times. V and J are TRBV9 and TRBJ1-3; D unclear. Per the germline V gene, CDR1 is SGDLS and CDR2 is YYNGEE. The CDR3 totals 12 residues. The ends were cut back, 0 bases at V and 4 bases at J, with 2 bases in the middle. Here the CDR3 DNA reads TGTGCCAGCAGCGTAGCGGGAAACACCATATATTTT. This sequence encodes CASSVAGNTIYF.

The chain has TRBV7-9 and TRBJ1-2, with D possibly TRBD1 on 5 matching bases. Germline lookup yields CDR1 SEHNR and CDR2 FQNEAQ (reference sequence). V lost 5 bases to trimming and J lost 5 bases, with 24 bases between them. The CDR3 is 17 residues long. The CDR3 loop is CASSTTRYSPEGYGYTF. The DNA for the CDR3 is TGTGCCAGCAGCACCACCAGGTACTCCCCGGAGGGGTATGGCTACACCTTC.

Here the CDR3 reads CASSSRPGGPEAFF. CDR3 bases: TGCGCCAGCAGCTCTCGACCCGGAGGCCCTGAAGCTTTCTTT. The rearrangement joins TRBV5-1 to TRBJ1-1; D not resolved. V lost 3 bases and J lost 6, with 15 bases in between. Germline V gene data show CDR1 as SGHRS and CDR2 as YFSETQ. The CDR3 loop spans 14 amino acids.

V usage is TRBV3-1 (or the pseudogene TRBV3-2) and J usage is TRBJ2-7; 7 positions agree with TRBD2. Germline V gene lookup returns CDR1 LGHDT and CDR2 YNNKEL (reference sequence). V lost 7 bases and J lost 6; bases outside the gene matches: 12. This CDR3 region has 14 residues. Written as DNA, the CDR3 is TGTGCCAGCACCCGGGGAGGGGCCCCCCGCGAGCAGTACTTC. Its protein product is CASTRGGAPREQYF.

V gene TRBV7-3 combines with J gene TRBJ2-3; TRBD2 might be the D (6 bases). V gave up 3 bases and J gave up 0 bases, with 10 bases separating them. The V gene's germline CDR1 is SGHTA and CDR2 FQGTGA. The CDR3 runs to 15 residues. The DNA for the CDR3 is TGTGCCAGCAGCTTCGGGAGTTCTAGCACAGATACGCAGTATTTT. Translated, it gives CASSFGSSSTDTQYF.

This sequence joins TRBV12-3 or TRBV12-4 and TRBJ1-1; no clear D. The CDR3 length is 13 residues. V dropped 2 bases and J dropped 1 base, with 5 bases sitting between them. CDR3 loop: CASSLQENTEAFF. The CDR3 DNA follows: TGTGCCAGCAGTTTACAGGAGAACACTGAAGCTTTCTTT.

The J gene is TRBJ2-1, the V gene TRBV9; 8 nucleotides agree with TRBD2. The CDR3 totals 15 residues. The trim removed 0 bases at V and 8 bases at J, leaving 7 bases unmatched. From germline, CDR1 is SGDLS and CDR2 YYNGEE. CDR3 amino acids: CASSVGASGRDEQFF. The CDR3 bases are TGTGCCAGCAGCGTAGGGGCTAGCGGGCGCGATGAGCAGTTCTTC.

The genes are TRBV7-2 and TRBJ2-3, with 7 bases lining up with TRBD1. The V gene end was trimmed by 6 bases and the J gene end by 1 base; junction bases not matched to a gene: 7. Germline CDR1 and CDR2: SGHTA and FQGNSA. The CDR3 length is 15 residues. The CDR3 sequence is CASRNRDRRTDTQYF. CDR3 coding DNA: TGTGCCAGCAGGAACCGGGACAGACGCACAGATACGCAGTATTTT. The variable domain in full, completed from reference TRBV7-2 and TRBJ2-3, reads GAGVSQSPSNKVTEKGKDVELRCDPISGHTALYWYRQSLGQGLEFLIYFQGNSAPDKSGLPSDRFSAERTGGSVSTLTIQRTQQEDSAVYLCASRNRDRRTDTQYFGPGTRLTVL.

The chain joins TRBV5-6 to TRBJ1-6; D not resolved. The CDR3 has 13 residues. Trimming stripped 1 base from V and 8 bases from J, with 7 bases between. Germline-derived CDR1 and CDR2 are SGHDT and YYEEEE. CDR3 DNA sequence: TGTGCCAGCAGCTTGTCCCCGGATTCACCCCTCCACTTT. Encoded protein: CASSLSPDSPLHF. The whole variable domain, filled in from reference TRBV5-6 and TRBJ1-6, reads DAGVTQSPTHLIKTRGQQVTLRCSPKSGHDTVSWYQQALGQGPQFIFQYYEEEERQRGNFPDRFSGHQFPNYSSELNVNALLLGDSALYLCASSLSPDSPLHFGNGTRLTVT.

J is TRBJ2-7 and V is TRBV19; 8 positions agree with TRBD1. CDR3 length: 16 residues. Germline loops: CDR1 LNHDA, CDR2 SQIVND (reference sequence). The ends lost 4 bases at V and 2 bases at J; junction bases unmatched: 10. This CDR3 reads CASSNPGQGITYEQYF. The CDR3 DNA sequence: TGTGCCAGTAGTAACCCCGGACAGGGAATCACCTACGAGCAGTACTTC.

V is TRBV5-1 and J is TRBJ1-1; 7 bases agree with TRBD1. This CDR3 is built from 15 residues. CDR1 SGHRS and CDR2 YFSETQ come from the germline V gene. V was clipped by 0 bases and J by 1 base; unmatched bases: 3. The CDR3 sequence is CASSLGAGGNTEAFF. The DNA of the CDR3 is TGCGCCAGCAGCTTGGGGGCAGGGGGGAACACTGAAGCTTTCTTT.

This clone is a singleton in its sample. V is TRBV7-3 and J is TRBJ2-5, with TRBD2 matching 14 bases. CDR3 length: 16 amino acids. With V trimmed by 5 bases and J by 5 bases, 7 bases remained unmatched. Germline-derived CDR1 and CDR2 are SGHTA and FQGTGA. CDR3 nucleotide sequence: TGTGCCAGCAGCCCTCGGACTAGCGGGGGGTGGGAGACCCAGTACTTC. Translation: CASSPRTSGGWETQYF.

The chain couples TRBV27 to TRBJ1-1; D possibly corresponds to TRBD1 (5 bases). This CDR3 region has 14 residues. The germline CDR1 and CDR2 sequences are MNHEY and SMNVEV (reference sequence). Trimming left V 7 bases short and J 1 base short, with 13 bases between. The CDR3 loop is CASNSQGTNTEAFF. In DNA form, the CDR3 reads TGTGCCAGCAACTCCCAGGGAACGAACACTGAAGCTTTCTTT.

DNA of the CDR3: TGTGCCAGCACTCTATCGATAGGGGGCATAACTAGCACAGATACGCAGTATTTT. It yields the protein CASTLSIGGITSTDTQYF. The chain has TRBV6-6 and TRBJ2-3, with 7 bases fitting TRBD1. V gave up 7 bases and J gave up 0 bases; unmatched junction bases: 16. Germline V gene sequence: CDR1 MNHNY, CDR2 SVGAGI (reference sequence). This CDR3 region has 18 residues.

The CDR3 reads CASARTENTGELFF. The CDR3 nucleotides read TGTGCCAGCGCCCGGACTGAGAACACCGGGGAGCTGTTTTTT. The genes are TRBV7-3 and TRBJ2-2; D may be TRBD2 (5 bases). Looked up from germline, CDR1 is SGHTA and CDR2 is FQGTGA. The CDR3 has 14 residues. With 8 bases removed from V and 1 base from J, the gap between germline ends came to 11 bases.

A few counts support this clone. The chain is built from TRBV2 and TRBJ2-3; no definite D call. Looked up from germline, CDR1 is SNHLY and CDR2 is FYNNEI. The germline V and J ends were trimmed by 6 bases and 4 bases, with 8 bases remaining between them. The CDR3 sequence is 12 residues long. For the CDR3, the DNA is TGTGCCAGCAGCCCCACATCAGATACGCAGTATTTT. Translated, it gives CASSPTSDTQYF.

This clone was seen just once. V gene TRBV6-1 combines with J gene TRBJ1-1, with a tentative D call TRBD1 (6 bases). CDR1 and CDR2 (germline): MNHNS, SASEGT. This CDR3 region has 15 residues. Deletions cut 3 bases from V and 6 bases from J, with 17 bases between. In nucleotides, the CDR3 is TGTGCCAGCAGTGATTCATACAGGGCTCGTCCTGAAGCTTTCTTT. Its translation is CASSDSYRARPEAFF.

There are a few counts of this clone. The chain joins TRBV19 to TRBJ2-7, with 10 bases lining up with TRBD1. V trimming: 6 bases; J trimming: 0 bases; junction bases outside the gene matches: 8. The CDR3 is made up of 16 amino acids. CDR1 and CDR2 (germline): LNHDA, SQIVND (reference sequence). CDR3 sequence reads: CASSRSDRGPSYEQYF. The CDR3 DNA sequence: TGTGCCAGTAGCCGTTCCGACAGGGGGCCCTCCTACGAGCAGTACTTC.

This clone was seen more than once but under ten times. The chain has TRBV10-3 and TRBJ1-5; maybe TRBD1 (5 bases). This CDR3 region has 13 residues. Trimming removed 5 bases from V and 6 bases from J, with 11 bases in between. Germline CDR1 reads ENHRY; CDR2 reads SYGVKD. The CDR3 is CAISPWGGQPQHF. As DNA, the CDR3 is TGTGCCATCAGTCCGTGGGGCGGTCAGCCCCAGCATTTT.